Each of the 11 T cell receptor beta chains below was sequenced from the same sample in a study of cytomegalovirus exposure and HLA in healthy donors (dated 2017 in TCRdb). The library was produced with the immunoSEQ multiplex PCR assay. Drawn from immuneACCESS, this table holds only the in-frame rearrangements with V and J called that TCRdb kept. Clones are partly lost; checked studies trace under half to an unresolved V gene and leave the rest unexplained. The sample records 300,000 or so clones, approximately 91% of which are singletons. Around 1% of the sample is held by the ten biggest clonotypes. Sample: PBMCs. These receptors originate from a man younger than 45 in good health and CMV-seronegative.

V gene TRBV25-1 combines with J gene TRBJ1-1, with TRBD1 as a possible D gene (5 bases). Per germline, CDR1 MGHDK and CDR2 SYGVNS. This CDR3 is 15 amino acids long. Trimming took off 9 bases at V and 4 bases at J, with 21 bases between the two ends. Here the CDR3 reads CASTKNSFRGTEAFF. CDR3 sequence (DNA): TGTGCCAGTACGAAGAACAGCTTTAGGGGCACTGAAGCTTTCTTT. The whole variable domain, filled in from reference TRBV25-1 and TRBJ1-1, reads EADIYQTPRYLVIGTGKKITLECSQTMGHDKMYWYQQDPGMELHLIHYSYGVNSTEKGDLSSESTVSRIRTEHFPLTLESARPSHTSQYLCASTKNSFRGTEAFFGQGTRLTVV.

The chain joins TRBV11-2 to TRBJ2-7, with D perhaps matching TRBD2 (5 bases). Trimming pared 3 bases from V and 4 bases from J, leaving 16 bases between. This CDR3 has 15 residues. CDR1 is SGHAT and CDR2 is FQNNGV in the germline V gene. This chain's CDR3 is CASSFPPGYWYEQYF. In DNA form, the CDR3 reads TGTGCCAGCAGCTTTCCGCCGGGGTATTGGTACGAGCAGTACTTC.

The rearrangement links TRBV6-6 to TRBJ1-2, with 12 positions matching TRBD1. Unmatched junction bases numbered 10, after V lost 7 bases and J lost 10 bases. The germline V gene encodes CDR1 MNHNY and CDR2 SVGAGI (reference sequence). The length of the CDR3 is 14 residues. CDR3 in DNA: TGTGCCAGCACCGTCTCCGGGACAGGGGGCTACTACACCTTC. Its translation: CASTVSGTGGYYTF.

This sequence joins TRBV27 and TRBJ1-2, with 9 bases that match TRBD1. CDR3 length: 18 amino acids. Germline assignment: CDR1 MNHEY and CDR2 SMNVEV (reference sequence). V dropped 2 bases and J dropped 3; count of bases not matched to a gene: 13. The CDR3: CASSLVSGQGGYYYGYTF. In nucleotides, the CDR3 is TGTGCCAGCAGTTTAGTCTCGGGACAGGGAGGTTACTACTATGGCTACACCTTC.

This clone was detected only a few times. The gene calls are TRBV6-4 and TRBJ2-1; TRBD2 matches at 8 bases. The ends lost 5 bases at V and 3 bases at J; junction bases unmatched: 3. Per germline, CDR1 MRHNA and CDR2 SNTAGT. This CDR3 region has 14 residues. The CDR3: CASSKGLDYNEQFF. In nucleotides, the CDR3 is TGTGCCAGCAGTAAGGGACTAGACTACAATGAGCAGTTCTTC.

This CDR3 is CASSFYSGTDTQYF. The CDR3 DNA is TGTGCCAGCAGTTTTTATAGCGGCACAGATACGCAGTATTTT. The J gene is TRBJ2-3, the V gene TRBV6-5, with a possible D match to TRBD2 (5 bases). Per the germline V gene, CDR1 is MNHEY and CDR2 is SVGAGI. Trimming left V 4 bases short and J 1 base short, with 9 bases between. The CDR3 runs 14 residues.

The V call is TRBV19, the J call TRBJ2-7; 8 bases are a match to TRBD1. Trimming cost V 3 bases and J 0 bases; bases outside gene matches: 4. Per germline, CDR1 LNHDA and CDR2 SQIVND (reference sequence). The CDR3 is 15 amino acids. The CDR3 reads CASSIRTGSSYEQYF. The CDR3, as DNA: TGTGCCAGTAGTATCCGGACAGGGAGCTCCTACGAGCAGTACTTC.

The rearrangement joins TRBV25-1 to TRBJ2-7; 10 nucleotides agree with TRBD1. The germline gives CDR1 MGHDK, CDR2 SYGVNS. J gave up 6 bases and V 8 bases, and 7 bases lay outside the gene matches. The CDR3 sequence is 13 residues long. CDR3 in amino acids: CASGGQGLGEQYF. The CDR3 coding sequence is TGTGCCAGCGGGGGACAGGGGCTCGGCGAGCAGTACTTC.

This clone came up once. The junction differs from germline at one of its ends, possibly a read error. In DNA form, the CDR3 reads TGTGCCAGCACAGGAGGGATTACTGTTCTTGATTTT. As protein: CASTGGITVLDF. The V call is TRBV2, the J call TRBJ1-3; D gene unclear. CDR3 length: 12 residues. CDR1 and CDR2 (germline): SNHLY, FYNNEI.

This clone appeared a single time. This rearrangement joins TRBV7-6 to TRBJ2-1; 7 bases align to TRBD1. This CDR3 spans 16 amino acids. The V gene's germline CDR1 is SGHVS and CDR2 FNYEAQ. V lost 5 bases, J lost 4 bases, and 11 bases stayed unmatched. As DNA, the CDR3 is TGTGCCAGCAGCACCTGGCCCGGGACAGAGTACAATGAGCAGTTCTTC. Residues: CASSTWPGTEYNEQFF.

This clone was observed a few times. The CDR3 bases are TGTGCCAGCAGCCAAGATAGGGCTAGCGGGAGTTACGAGCAGTACTTC. This gives the protein CASSQDRASGSYEQYF. The chain is built from TRBV4-2 and TRBJ2-7; TRBD2 matches at 10 bases. CDR1 is LGHNA and CDR2 is YNFKEQ in the germline V gene. Trimming cost V 0 bases and J 4 bases; bases outside gene matches: 6. This CDR3 is 16 amino acids long.